These 5 T cell receptor beta chains came from one sample sequenced in a study of T cell repertoires in cytomegalovirus infection. These receptors have no known antigen. One entry per CDR3 protein, called by TCRdb with MiXCR from the reads. Here the sample spans about 120,000 distinct CDR3 sequences, around 10% being singletons. The sample taken for sequencing was PBMCs, sequenced either directly or after in vitro stimulation (not recorded which). These receptor sequences come from a human donor in good health (CMV status not recorded). Some clones in this sample may be carry-over from other donors' samples.

This clonotype was observed a handful of times. The CDR3 DNA reads TGTGCCAGTAGTACAACCGGGACAGGGGGTCAGCCCCAGCATTTT. Its protein product is CASSTTGTGGQPQHF. V gene TRBV19 combines with J gene TRBJ1-5; 11 bases align to TRBD1. The germline V gene encodes CDR1 LNHDA and CDR2 SQIVND (reference sequence). The CDR3 spans 15 residues. V lost 4 bases to trimming and J lost 6 bases; unmatched junction nucleotides: 5.

This clonotype was recorded many times. The V call is TRBV7-8, the J call TRBJ2-5; D is perhaps TRBD1 or TRBD2 (5 bases each). The CDR3 spans 14 residues. Trimming left V 6 bases short and J 5 bases short, with 16 bases between. CDR1 and CDR2 from the germline V gene are SGHVS and FQNEAQ. The CDR3 sequence: CASSRRGWGETQYF. The CDR3, as DNA: TGTGCCAGCAGTCGCCGGGGTTGGGGGGAGACCCAGTACTTC. The complete variable domain, with remaining parts taken from reference TRBV7-8 and TRBJ2-5, reads GAGVSQSPRYKVAKRGQDVALRCDPISGHVSLFWYQQALGQGPEFLTYFQNEAQLDKSGLPSDRFFAERPEGSVSTLKIQRTQQEDSAVYLCASSRRGWGETQYFGPGTRLLVL.

In its sample, this clonotype was seen many times. This chain joins TRBV12-3 or TRBV12-4 and TRBJ2-3, with D possibly being TRBD2 (6 bases). V was pared by 6 bases and J by 2 bases, with 12 bases between. The CDR3 runs to 14 residues. CDR3 nucleotide sequence: TGTGCCAGCAGCCTCAGCGGGTCCACAGATACGCAGTATTTT. Encoded protein: CASSLSGSTDTQYF.

This clonotype was counted many times. The chain is built from TRBV7-9 and TRBJ1-2; D ambiguous. The V end was cut by 2 bases, the J end by 7 bases, with 20 bases between. The CDR3 totals 16 residues. Germline-derived CDR1 and CDR2 are SEHNR and FQNEAQ (reference sequence). The CDR3 region has the DNA TGTGCCAGCAGCTTAATCTCGGACTTCTCCAGGAGTGGCTACACCTTC. This gives the protein CASSLISDFSRSGYTF.

V and J are TRBV29-1 and TRBJ2-3; the D call may be TRBD1 or TRBD2 (5 bases each). This CDR3 spans 14 amino acids. Germline V gene lookup returns CDR1 SQVTM and CDR2 ANQGSEA. V gave up 3 bases and J gave up 1 base, with 11 bases separating them. The CDR3 loop is CSVDFGARTDTQYF. The DNA for the CDR3 is TGCAGCGTTGATTTCGGGGCCCGCACAGATACGCAGTATTTT.